Detailed here is one TCR beta chain. Its antigen remains unknown. The source of the sample is a study of response to subunit inactivated influenza vaccine. Study-level points and caveats: Few additional T cells are recruited per seasonal influenza vaccination, authors suggested.

One entry per CDR3 protein, called by TCRdb with MiXCR from the RT-PCR reads. The sample shows about 700,000 distinct CDR3 sequences, around 14% of them seen only once. CDR3 size: 16 residues. The V end was cut by 1 base, the J end by 6 bases, with 18 bases between. Germline CDR1 SGHTA, CDR2 FQGNSA. Material: PBMCs from blood, obtained about 11 days after vaccination. This clonotype was obtained from a man aged 45-65 years who received an inactivated influenza vaccine. V is TRBV7-2 and J is TRBJ1-2; the D gene is possibly TRBD1 (5 bases). The CDR3 DNA reads as TGTGCCAGCAGCTTAGTACCCGGGGGGGACTCTCATGGCTACACCTTC. Translation gives CASSLVPGGDSHGYTF.